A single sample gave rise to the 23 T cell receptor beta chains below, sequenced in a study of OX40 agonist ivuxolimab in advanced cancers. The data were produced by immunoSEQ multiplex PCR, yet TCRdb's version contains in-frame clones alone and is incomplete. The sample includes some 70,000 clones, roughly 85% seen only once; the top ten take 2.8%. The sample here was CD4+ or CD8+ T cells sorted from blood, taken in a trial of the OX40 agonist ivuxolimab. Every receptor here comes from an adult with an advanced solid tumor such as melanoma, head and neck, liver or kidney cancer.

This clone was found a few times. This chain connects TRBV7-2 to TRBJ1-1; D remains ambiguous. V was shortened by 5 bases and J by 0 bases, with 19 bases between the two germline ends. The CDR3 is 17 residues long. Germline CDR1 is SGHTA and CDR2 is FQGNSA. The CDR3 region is CASSPRGLPVMNTEAFF. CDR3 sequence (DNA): TGTGCCAGCAGCCCGCGAGGGTTGCCCGTCATGAACACTGAAGCTTTCTTT.

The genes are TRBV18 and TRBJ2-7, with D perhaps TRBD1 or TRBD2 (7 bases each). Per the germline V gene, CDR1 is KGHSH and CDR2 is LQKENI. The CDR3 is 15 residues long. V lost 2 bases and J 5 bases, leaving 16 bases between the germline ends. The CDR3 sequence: CASSPNSGGGDEQYF. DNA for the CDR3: TGTGCCAGCTCACCAAATTCAGGGGGGGGCGACGAGCAGTACTTC.

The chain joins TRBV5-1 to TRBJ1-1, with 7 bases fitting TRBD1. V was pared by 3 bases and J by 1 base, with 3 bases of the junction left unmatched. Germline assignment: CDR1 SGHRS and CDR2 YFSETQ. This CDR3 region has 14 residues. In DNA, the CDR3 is TGCGCCAGCAGCTGGACAGGTGAGAACACTGAAGCTTTCTTT. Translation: CASSWTGENTEAFF. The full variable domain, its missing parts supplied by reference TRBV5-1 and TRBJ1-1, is KAGVTQTPRYLIKTRGQQVTLSCSPISGHRSVSWYQQTPGQGLQFLFEYFSETQRNKGNFPGRFSGRQFSNSRSEMNVSTLELGDSALYLCASSWTGENTEAFFGQGTRLTVV.

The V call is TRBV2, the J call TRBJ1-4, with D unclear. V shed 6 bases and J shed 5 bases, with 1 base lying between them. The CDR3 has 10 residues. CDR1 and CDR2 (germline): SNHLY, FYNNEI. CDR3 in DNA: TGTGCCAGCAGCAATGAAAAACTGTTTTTT. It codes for CASSNEKLFF.

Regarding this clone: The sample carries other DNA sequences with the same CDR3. The CDR3 nucleotides read TGTGCCAGCAGCCTAAGCGGGGGCCCTTACAATGAGCAGTTCTTC. Protein sequence: CASSLSGGPYNEQFF. The rearrangement uses TRBV5-4 and TRBJ2-1, with 8 bases identical to TRBD2. Germline V gene sequence: CDR1 SGHNT, CDR2 YYREEE (reference sequence). The trim removed 4 bases at V and 4 bases at J, leaving 7 bases unmatched. The CDR3 length is 15 residues. The full variable domain, completed using reference TRBV5-4 and TRBJ2-1, is ETGVTQSPTHLIKTRGQQVTLRCSSQSGHNTVSWYQQALGQGPQFIFQYYREEENGRGNFPPRFSGLQFPNYSSELNVNALELDDSALYLCASSLSGGPYNEQFFGPGTRLTVL.

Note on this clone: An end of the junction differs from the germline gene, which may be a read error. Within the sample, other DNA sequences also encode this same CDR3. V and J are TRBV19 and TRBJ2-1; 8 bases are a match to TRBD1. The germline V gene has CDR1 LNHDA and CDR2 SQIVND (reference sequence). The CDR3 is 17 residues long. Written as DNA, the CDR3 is TGCGCCAGTAGTATGGATACACCGGGACAGGTGAACAATGAGCAGTTCTTC. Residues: CASSMDTPGQVNNEQFF.

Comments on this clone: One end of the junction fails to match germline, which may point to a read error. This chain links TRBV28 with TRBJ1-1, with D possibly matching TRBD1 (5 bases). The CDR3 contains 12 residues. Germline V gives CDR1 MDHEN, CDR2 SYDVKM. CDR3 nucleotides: TGTGCCAGCAGTTTTTGGACAACTGCAGCTTTCTTT. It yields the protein CASSFWTTAAFF.

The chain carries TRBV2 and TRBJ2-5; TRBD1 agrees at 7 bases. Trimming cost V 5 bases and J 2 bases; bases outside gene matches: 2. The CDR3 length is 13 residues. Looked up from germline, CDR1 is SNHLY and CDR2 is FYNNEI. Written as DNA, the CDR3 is TGTGCCAGCAGTCCGACAGGGCAAGAGACCCAGTACTTC. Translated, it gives CASSPTGQETQYF.

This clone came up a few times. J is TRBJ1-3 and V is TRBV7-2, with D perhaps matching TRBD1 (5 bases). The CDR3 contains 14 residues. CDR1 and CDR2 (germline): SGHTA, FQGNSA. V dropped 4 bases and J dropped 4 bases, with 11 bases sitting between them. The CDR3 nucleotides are TGTGCCAGCAGCTCCGGGACTGTCGGAAACACCATATATTTT. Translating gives CASSSGTVGNTIYF.

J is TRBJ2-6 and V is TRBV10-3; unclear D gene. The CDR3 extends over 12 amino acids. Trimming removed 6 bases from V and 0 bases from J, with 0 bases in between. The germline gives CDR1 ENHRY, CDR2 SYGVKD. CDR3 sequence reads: CAISSGANVLTF. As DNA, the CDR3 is TGTGCCATCAGCTCTGGGGCCAACGTCCTGACTTTC.

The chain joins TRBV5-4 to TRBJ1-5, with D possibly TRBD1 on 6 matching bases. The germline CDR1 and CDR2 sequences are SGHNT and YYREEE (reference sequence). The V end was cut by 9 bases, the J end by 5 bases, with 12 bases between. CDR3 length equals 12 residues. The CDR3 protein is CATAGVDQPQHF. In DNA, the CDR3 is TGTGCCACGGCAGGGGTTGATCAGCCCCAGCATTTT.

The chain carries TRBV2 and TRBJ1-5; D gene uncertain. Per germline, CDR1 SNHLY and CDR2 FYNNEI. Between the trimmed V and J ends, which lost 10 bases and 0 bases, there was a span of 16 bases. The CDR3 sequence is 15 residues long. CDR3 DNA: TGTGCCACCACCGAGGGAGCACTTAGCAATCAGCCCCAGCATTTT. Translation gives CATTEGALSNQPQHF. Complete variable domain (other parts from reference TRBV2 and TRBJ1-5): EPEVTQTPSHQVTQMGQEVILRCVPISNHLYFYWYRQILGQKVEFLVSFYNNEISEKSEIFDDQFSVERPDGSNFTLKIRSTKLEDSAMYFCATTEGALSNQPQHFGDGTRLSIL.

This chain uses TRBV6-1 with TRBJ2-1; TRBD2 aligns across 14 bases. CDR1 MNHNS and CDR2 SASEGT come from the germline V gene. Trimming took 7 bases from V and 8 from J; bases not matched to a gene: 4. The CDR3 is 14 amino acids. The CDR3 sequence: CASTWTSGGYEQFF. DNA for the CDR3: TGTGCCAGCACCTGGACTAGCGGGGGGTATGAGCAGTTCTTC.

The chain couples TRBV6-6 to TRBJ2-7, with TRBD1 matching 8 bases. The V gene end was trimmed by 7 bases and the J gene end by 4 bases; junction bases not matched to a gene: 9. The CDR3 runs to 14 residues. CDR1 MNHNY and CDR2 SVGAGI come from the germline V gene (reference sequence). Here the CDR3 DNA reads TGTGCCAGCAATCCGGGGCAGGGGGCTTACGAGCAGTACTTC. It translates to CASNPGQGAYEQYF.

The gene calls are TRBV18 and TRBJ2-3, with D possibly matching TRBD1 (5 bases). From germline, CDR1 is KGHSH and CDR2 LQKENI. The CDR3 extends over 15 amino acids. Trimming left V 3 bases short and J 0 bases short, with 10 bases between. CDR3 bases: TGTGCCAGCTCACCGGGGCGGACAAGCACAGATACGCAGTATTTT. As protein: CASSPGRTSTDTQYF.

The DNA of the CDR3 is TGTGCCAGCAAGTATGTGTTTTCGGACACTGAAGCTTTCTTT. This encodes CASKYVFSDTEAFF. V gene TRBV2 combines with J gene TRBJ1-1; D not resolved. Germline-derived CDR1 and CDR2 are SNHLY and FYNNEI. This CDR3 spans 14 amino acids. V lost 7 bases and J lost 3, with 15 bases in between.

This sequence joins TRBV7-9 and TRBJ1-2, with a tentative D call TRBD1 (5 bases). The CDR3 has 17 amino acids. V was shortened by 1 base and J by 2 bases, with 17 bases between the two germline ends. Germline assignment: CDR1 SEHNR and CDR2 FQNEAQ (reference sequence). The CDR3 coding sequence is TGTGCCAGCAGCTTAGATGTCCCGGCCGGGGGGAACTATGGCTACACCTTC. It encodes CASSLDVPAGGNYGYTF. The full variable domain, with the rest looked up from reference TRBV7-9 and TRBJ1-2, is DTGVSQNPRHKITKRGQNVTFRCDPISEHNRLYWYRQTLGQGPEFLTYFQNEAQLEKSRLLSDRFSAERPKGSFSTLEIQRTEQGDSAMYLCASSLDVPAGGNYGYTFGSGTRLTVV.

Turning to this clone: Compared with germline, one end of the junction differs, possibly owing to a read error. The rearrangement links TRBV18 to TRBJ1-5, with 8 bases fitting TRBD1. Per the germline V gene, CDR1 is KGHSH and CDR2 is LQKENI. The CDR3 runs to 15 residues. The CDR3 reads CASSPQGAQGQPRHF. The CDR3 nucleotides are TGTGCCAGCTCACCCCAGGGGGCCCAAGGTCAGCCCCGGCATTTT. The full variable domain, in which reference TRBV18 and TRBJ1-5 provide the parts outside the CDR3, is NAGVMQNPRHLVRRRGQEARLRCSPMKGHSHVYWYRQLPEEGLKFMVYLQKENIIDESGMPKERFSAEFPKEGPSILRIQQVVRGDSAAYFCASSPQGAQGQPRHFGDGTRLSIL.

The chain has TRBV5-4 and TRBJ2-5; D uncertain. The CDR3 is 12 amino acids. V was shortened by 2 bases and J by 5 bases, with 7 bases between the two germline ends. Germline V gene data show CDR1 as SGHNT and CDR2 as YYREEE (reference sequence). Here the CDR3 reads CASSLPGETQYF. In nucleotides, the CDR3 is TGTGCCAGCAGCTTACCTGGGGAGACCCAGTACTTC.

CDR3 amino acids: CASSLGGATNKAFF. CDR3 DNA sequence: TGTGCCAGCAGTTTGGGTGGGGCGACCAACAAAGCTTTCTTT. V is TRBV28 and J is TRBJ1-1, with a possible D match to TRBD1 (5 bases). V dropped 3 bases and J dropped 9 bases, with 17 bases sitting between them. The CDR3 has 14 residues. Germline V gives CDR1 MDHEN, CDR2 SYDVKM. Supplemented by reference TRBV28 and TRBJ1-1, the full variable domain reads DVKVTQSSRYLVKRTGEKVFLECVQDMDHENMFWYRQDPGLGLRLIYFSYDVKMKEKGDIPEGYSVSREKKERFSLILESASTNQTSMYLCASSLGGATNKAFFGQGTRLTVV.

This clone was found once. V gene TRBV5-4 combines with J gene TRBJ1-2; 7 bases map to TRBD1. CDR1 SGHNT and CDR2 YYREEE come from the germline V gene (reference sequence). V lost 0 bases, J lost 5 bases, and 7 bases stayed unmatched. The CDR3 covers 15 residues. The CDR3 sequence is CASSLGGTAIYGYTF. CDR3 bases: TGTGCCAGCAGCTTGGGGGGGACAGCCATTTATGGCTACACCTTC.

The CDR3 loop reads CASRPTGQALTDTQYF. DNA of the CDR3: TGTGCCAGCAGACCTACCGGACAGGCTCTCACAGATACGCAGTATTTT. The rearrangement uses TRBV5-5 and TRBJ2-3; TRBD1 matches 7 bases. The CDR3 consists of 16 residues. The ends lost 5 bases at V and 2 bases at J; junction bases unmatched: 11. CDR1 SGHKS and CDR2 YYEKEE come from the germline V gene (reference sequence).

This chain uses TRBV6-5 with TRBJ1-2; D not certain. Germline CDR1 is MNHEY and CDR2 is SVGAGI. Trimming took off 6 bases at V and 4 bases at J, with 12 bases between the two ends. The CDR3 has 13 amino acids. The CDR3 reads CASRGPILYGYTF. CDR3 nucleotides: TGTGCCAGCAGAGGACCGATCCTCTATGGCTACACCTTC.